These 31 T cell receptor beta chains share one sample of origin, sequenced in a study of blood T cell repertoires in COVID-19. Clones were sequenced by immunoSEQ multiplex PCR, and TCRdb holds only the in-frame ones, with some missing. The sample has 250,000 or so clones, roughly 88% seen once. Sequencing input: PBMCs or T cells enriched from blood (not recorded which). Receptors were obtained from a woman in her forties or fifties who had recovered from COVID-19.

This chain joins TRBV3-1 (or the pseudogene TRBV3-2) and TRBJ1-2, with D perhaps TRBD1 (5 bases). Per germline, CDR1 LGHDT and CDR2 YNNKEL (reference sequence). Trimming left V 3 bases short and J 8 bases short, with 16 bases between. This CDR3 is built from 14 residues. Here the CDR3 reads CASSQLQVGRGYTF. DNA for the CDR3: TGTGCCAGCAGCCAGTTACAGGTGGGGCGCGGCTACACCTTC.

This sequence joins TRBV7-2 and TRBJ1-4, with D perhaps TRBD1 (5 bases). The V end lost 5 bases, the J end lost 5 bases, and 12 bases lay between the germline ends. CDR1 and CDR2 (germline): SGHTA, FQGNSA. The CDR3 loop spans 14 amino acids. DNA of the CDR3: TGTGCCAGCAGCCGCGACAGCAGCAATGAAAAACTGTTTTTT. The encoded protein is CASSRDSSNEKLFF.

The V gene is TRBV7-9, the J gene TRBJ1-1; 7 bases are a match to TRBD1. V lost 4 bases to trimming and J lost 0 bases; unmatched junction nucleotides: 5. The CDR3 totals 15 residues. Germline-derived CDR1 and CDR2 are SEHNR and FQNEAQ (reference sequence). The DNA of the CDR3 is TGTGCCAGCAGCTCCAGACAGGGTATGAACACTGAAGCTTTCTTT. This encodes CASSSRQGMNTEAFF.

The V gene is TRBV5-5, the J gene TRBJ1-6; 10 nucleotides line up with TRBD1. V shed 2 bases, J shed 7 bases, and the junction held 9 bases outside the gene matches. There are 17 residues in the CDR3. CDR1 SGHKS and CDR2 YYEKEE come from the germline V gene (reference sequence). The CDR3 spells CASSFRGTGAGNSPLHF. CDR3 DNA sequence: TGTGCCAGCAGCTTTAGGGGGACAGGGGCCGGGAATTCACCCCTCCACTTT. Supplemented by reference TRBV5-5 and TRBJ1-6, the full variable domain reads DAGVTQSPTHLIKTRGQQVTLRCSPISGHKSVSWYQQVLGQGPQFIFQYYEKEERGRGNFPDRFSARQFPNYSSELNVNALLLGDSALYLCASSFRGTGAGNSPLHFGNGTRLTVT.

This clone has only one observation. The chain recombines TRBV6-2 or TRBV6-3 with TRBJ2-1; 7 nucleotides match TRBD1. V lost 5 bases to trimming and J lost 6 bases; unmatched junction nucleotides: 10. The V gene's germline CDR1 is MNHEY and CDR2 SVGEGT. This CDR3 spans 15 amino acids. The CDR3 reads CASSPDRVKINEQFF. Here the CDR3 DNA reads TGTGCCAGCAGTCCCGACAGGGTAAAAATCAATGAGCAGTTCTTC.

This chain connects TRBV19 to TRBJ1-5; 9 nucleotides line up with TRBD1. Trimming cost V 5 bases and J 5 bases; bases outside gene matches: 7. The germline V gene has CDR1 LNHDA and CDR2 SQIVND (reference sequence). CDR3 length: 15 residues. CDR3 bases: TGTGCCAGTAGTTCCCTGACAGGGGGATATCAGCCCCAGCATTTT. Amino acids: CASSSLTGGYQPQHF.

The chain carries TRBV20-1 and TRBJ1-3; tentative D call: TRBD1 (6 bases). The CDR3 has 15 residues. Trimming took 3 bases from V and 0 from J, leaving 12 bases between them. CDR1 is DFQATT, CDR2 SNEGSKA, per germline (reference sequence). This CDR3 is CSASNRADSGNTIYF. The CDR3 DNA reads as TGCAGTGCTAGTAACAGGGCTGACTCTGGAAACACCATATATTTT.

This rearrangement joins TRBV5-1 to TRBJ2-5; TRBD2 aligns across 14 bases. This CDR3 has 18 amino acids. Germline CDR1 and CDR2: SGHRS and YFSETQ. The J segment lost 5 bases and the V segment lost 4 bases, leaving 13 bases of the junction unmatched. The CDR3 is CASSAGMGTSGSVETQYF. CDR3 nucleotides: TGCGCCAGCAGCGCGGGAATGGGGACTAGCGGGAGTGTCGAGACCCAGTACTTC.

This rearrangement joins TRBV11-3 to TRBJ2-7, with 9 bases aligning to TRBD1. This CDR3 has 15 amino acids. Germline CDR1 is SGHNT and CDR2 is YENEEA. Trimming removed 2 bases from V and 5 bases from J; junction bases left unmatched: 7. The CDR3 region has the DNA TGTGCCAGCAGCTTACAAGGGACAGGGACCGACGAGCAGTACTTC. Translated: CASSLQGTGTDEQYF.

The rearrangement joins TRBV9 to TRBJ2-7; TRBD1 agrees at 9 bases. The CDR3 contains 14 residues. Germline CDR1 is SGDLS and CDR2 is YYNGEE. The V segment lost 8 bases and the J segment 3 bases; nucleotides outside the gene matches: 9. This CDR3 is CARTTGTGSYEQYF. CDR3 nucleotide sequence: TGTGCCAGGACGACCGGGACAGGGAGCTACGAGCAGTACTTC.

The V gene is TRBV28, the J gene TRBJ2-5, with 8 bases fitting TRBD1. J gave up 2 bases and V 6 bases, and 2 bases lay outside the gene matches. The CDR3 totals 13 residues. Germline loops: CDR1 MDHEN, CDR2 SYDVKM. The CDR3 nucleotides read TGTGCCAGCAGCTGGACAGGGCAAGAGACCCAGTACTTC. It specifies CASSWTGQETQYF.

The chain carries TRBV5-1 and TRBJ2-2, with D possibly being TRBD2 (6 bases). Trimming removed 4 bases at V and 3 bases at J, with 16 bases between. The germline CDR1 and CDR2 sequences are SGHRS and YFSETQ. This CDR3 has 16 residues. The CDR3 DNA reads as TGCGCCAGCAGCCGATTAACGGGGGAGGACACCGGGGAGCTGTTTTTT. This codes for CASSRLTGEDTGELFF.

The V gene is TRBV6-1, the J gene TRBJ2-7, with a possible D match to TRBD1 (6 bases). Germline lookup yields CDR1 MNHNS and CDR2 SASEGT. CDR3 length: 15 amino acids. Deletions cut 0 bases from V and 0 bases from J, with 9 bases between. The CDR3 reads CASSEAVDSSYEQYF. CDR3 bases: TGTGCCAGCAGTGAAGCTGTGGACAGCTCCTACGAGCAGTACTTC.

J is TRBJ2-3 and V is TRBV14, with unresolved D. Germline V lookup: CDR1 SGHDN, CDR2 FVKESK. This CDR3 is built from 15 residues. Trimming took off 2 bases at V and 6 bases at J, with 15 bases between the two ends. This CDR3 is CASSQQVGARDTQYF. CDR3 nucleotide sequence: TGTGCCAGCAGCCAACAAGTGGGCGCTCGGGATACGCAGTATTTT. Full variable domain (outside the CDR3, taken from reference TRBV14 and TRBJ2-3): EAGVTQFPSHSVIEKGQTVTLRCDPISGHDNLYWYRRVMGKEIKFLLHFVKESKQDESGMPNNRFLAERTGGTYSTLKVQPAELEDSGVYFCASSQQVGARDTQYFGPGTRLTVL.

The chain has TRBV7-2 and TRBJ2-7; no clear D gene. There are 14 residues in the CDR3. V was clipped by 5 bases and J by 6 bases, with 17 bases between them. Per the germline V gene, CDR1 is SGHTA and CDR2 is FQGNSA. CDR3 region: CASSLEYSSGEQYF. The CDR3 DNA is TGTGCCAGCAGCCTAGAGTACTCAAGTGGCGAGCAGTACTTC.

The V call is TRBV13, the J call TRBJ2-3; 7 positions match TRBD1. The CDR3 runs 14 residues. J lost 1 base, V lost 5 bases, and 3 bases had no gene match. Germline CDR1 is PRHDT and CDR2 is FYEKMQ (reference sequence). CDR3 protein: CASSPQGGTDTQYF. CDR3 sequence (DNA): TGTGCCAGCAGCCCCCAGGGGGGCACAGATACGCAGTATTTT.

The V gene is TRBV14, the J gene TRBJ2-7; 8 bases are shared with TRBD2. Germline V gene sequence: CDR1 SGHDN, CDR2 FVKESK. Germline trimming cut 4 bases from V and 6 bases from J; bases unmatched to any gene: 8. The CDR3 spans 14 residues. The CDR3 protein is CASSPFSGGVEQYF. Written as DNA, the CDR3 is TGTGCCAGCAGCCCCTTCTCGGGGGGGGTCGAGCAGTACTTC. Full variable domain (missing parts from reference TRBV14 and TRBJ2-7): EAGVTQFPSHSVIEKGQTVTLRCDPISGHDNLYWYRRVMGKEIKFLLHFVKESKQDESGMPNNRFLAERTGGTYSTLKVQPAELEDSGVYFCASSPFSGGVEQYFGPGTRLTVT.

This clone came up many times. V usage is TRBV2 and J usage is TRBJ2-3; no clear D gene. This CDR3 is built from 14 residues. Germline assignment: CDR1 SNHLY and CDR2 FYNNEI. V was shortened by 6 bases and J by 4 bases, with 14 bases between the two germline ends. CDR3 in amino acids: CASSHLLMADTQYF. In nucleotides, the CDR3 is TGTGCCAGCAGCCATCTCCTAATGGCAGATACGCAGTATTTT.

The V and J genes are TRBV11-2 and TRBJ2-4; the match to TRBD2 covers 14 bases. The CDR3 extends over 19 amino acids. The germline V gene encodes CDR1 SGHAT and CDR2 FQNNGV. J lost 3 bases, V lost 6 bases, and 13 bases had no gene match. The CDR3 is CASSLGLAGGFRDKNIQYF. CDR3 DNA sequence: TGTGCCAGCAGTCTCGGACTAGCGGGGGGATTTAGAGACAAAAACATTCAGTACTTC.

The chain couples TRBV19 to TRBJ2-1, with 7 bases that match TRBD1. CDR3 size: 16 residues. The germline V gene has CDR1 LNHDA and CDR2 SQIVND (reference sequence). Germline trimming cut 6 bases from V and 8 bases from J; bases unmatched to any gene: 16. The CDR3: CASRNPSGTAFDEQFF. CDR3 sequence (DNA): TGTGCCAGTAGGAACCCGTCCGGGACAGCTTTCGATGAGCAGTTCTTC.

This clone appeared a few times. V and J are TRBV28 and TRBJ2-7; 9 bases agree with TRBD1. The CDR3 is 15 residues long. V gave up 4 bases and J gave up 4 bases; unmatched junction bases: 8. Germline-derived CDR1 and CDR2 are MDHEN and SYDVKM. The CDR3 nucleotides are TGTGCCAGCAGTTCGGCCGGGACAGGGATATACGAGCAGTACTTC. Its translation: CASSSAGTGIYEQYF.

The V call is TRBV5-6, the J call TRBJ2-3; TRBD1 matches 9 bases. In germline, CDR1 is SGHDT, CDR2 YYEEEE. Trimming cost V 4 bases and J 5 bases; bases outside gene matches: 8. The CDR3 runs 15 residues. The CDR3: CASSTGQGTVDTQYF. The CDR3 DNA reads as TGTGCCAGCAGCACCGGACAGGGGACTGTAGATACGCAGTATTTT.

The genes are TRBV4-2 and TRBJ1-2; 7 bases match TRBD1. The CDR3 is 15 amino acids. The ends lost 1 base at V and 4 bases at J; junction bases unmatched: 6. In germline, CDR1 is LGHNA, CDR2 YNFKEQ. Here the CDR3 reads CASSQVGTVTYGYTF. CDR3 DNA sequence: TGTGCCAGCAGCCAAGTGGGGACAGTCACCTATGGCTACACCTTC.

The V gene is TRBV29-1, the J gene TRBJ2-7; 8 bases match TRBD1. Germline CDR1 and CDR2: SQVTM and ANQGSEA. V lost 7 bases to trimming and J lost 0 bases; unmatched junction nucleotides: 11. The CDR3 covers 15 residues. The CDR3 coding sequence is TGCAGCGGAATCCCCCGGGACAGGAACTCCTACGAGCAGTACTTC. Its protein is CSGIPRDRNSYEQYF.

The genes are TRBV28 and TRBJ1-5; the D gene is possibly TRBD1 (5 bases). V lost 4 bases and J 1 base, leaving 11 bases between the germline ends. Germline assignment: CDR1 MDHEN and CDR2 SYDVKM. There are 15 residues in the CDR3. This chain's CDR3 is CASSSPGLSNQPQHF. The CDR3 nucleotides read TGTGCCAGCAGTTCCCCAGGGTTGAGCAATCAGCCCCAGCATTTT.

V usage is TRBV29-1 and J usage is TRBJ1-4, with D possibly being TRBD1 (5 bases). CDR1 is SQVTM and CDR2 is ANQGSEA in the germline V gene. CDR3 length: 17 amino acids. V lost 6 bases to trimming and J lost 10 bases, with 30 bases between them. The CDR3 is CSVEKGKGGTPLLKLFF. DNA of the CDR3: TGCAGCGTCGAGAAGGGGAAGGGTGGCACCCCTTTATTAAAACTGTTTTTT.

The chain employs TRBV6-5 and TRBJ1-2, with 7 bases identical to TRBD1. The length of the CDR3 is 13 residues. Looked up from germline, CDR1 is MNHEY and CDR2 is SVGAGI. J lost 7 bases, V lost 7 bases, and 9 bases had no gene match. The CDR3 loop is CASNRDSFSGYTF. As DNA, the CDR3 is TGTGCCAGCAACCGGGACAGTTTCTCTGGCTACACCTTC.

In nucleotides, the CDR3 is TGTGCCACCAGTGATGCGCCTCGGGCAGGGGAGATTGGGGGCTACACCTTC. Encoded protein: CATSDAPRAGEIGGYTF. The chain joins TRBV24-1 to TRBJ1-2, with D perhaps matching TRBD1 (6 bases). Trimming took off 3 bases at V and 8 bases at J, with 24 bases between the two ends. From germline, CDR1 is KGHDR and CDR2 SFDVKD. The CDR3 runs 17 residues.

J is TRBJ2-6 and V is TRBV5-5; no clear D. CDR1 and CDR2 from the germline V gene are SGHKS and YYEKEE (reference sequence). The CDR3 runs 17 residues. The germline V and J ends were trimmed by 2 bases and 0 bases, with 12 bases remaining between them. CDR3 in DNA: TGTGCCAGCAGCTTTGGCTTTGGCCGCTCTGGGGCCAACGTCCTGACTTTC. Its protein product is CASSFGFGRSGANVLTF.

The V and J genes are TRBV4-1 and TRBJ2-2, with 10 bases aligning to TRBD1. CDR3 size: 16 residues. The germline CDR1 and CDR2 sequences are MGHRA and YSYEKL. Germline trimming cut 6 bases from V and 1 base from J; bases unmatched to any gene: 5. The CDR3 spells CASRPGTGVNTGELFF. The CDR3 DNA sequence: TGCGCCAGCAGACCCGGGACAGGGGTGAACACCGGGGAGCTGTTTTTT.

The genes are TRBV2 and TRBJ2-3, with a tentative D call TRBD1 (6 bases). Germline-derived CDR1 and CDR2 are SNHLY and FYNNEI. Trimming stripped 6 bases from V and 2 bases from J, with 15 bases between. This CDR3 contains 15 residues. The CDR3 DNA follows: TGTGCCAGCAGCCCCGACAGGAGAAACACAGATACGCAGTATTTT. It specifies CASSPDRRNTDTQYF.